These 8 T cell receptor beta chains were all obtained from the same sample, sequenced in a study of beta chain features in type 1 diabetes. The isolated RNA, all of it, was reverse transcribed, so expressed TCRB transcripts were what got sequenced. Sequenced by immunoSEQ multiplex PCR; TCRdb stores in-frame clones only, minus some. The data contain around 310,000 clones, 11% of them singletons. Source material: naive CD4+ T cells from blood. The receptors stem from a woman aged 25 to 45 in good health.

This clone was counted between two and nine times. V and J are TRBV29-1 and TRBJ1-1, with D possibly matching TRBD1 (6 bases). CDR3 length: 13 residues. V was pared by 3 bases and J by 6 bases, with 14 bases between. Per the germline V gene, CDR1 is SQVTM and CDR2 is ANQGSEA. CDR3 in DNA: TGCAGCGTTGAGGGGAGGGGGGGCGCTGAAGCTTTCTTT. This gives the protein CSVEGRGGAEAFF. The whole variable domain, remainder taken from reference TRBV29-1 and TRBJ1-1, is SAVISQKPSRDICQRGTSLTIQCQVDSQVTMMFWYRQQPGQSLTLIATANQGSEATYESGFVIDKFPISRPNLTFSTLTVSNMSPEDSSIYLCSVEGRGGAEAFFGQGTRLTVV.

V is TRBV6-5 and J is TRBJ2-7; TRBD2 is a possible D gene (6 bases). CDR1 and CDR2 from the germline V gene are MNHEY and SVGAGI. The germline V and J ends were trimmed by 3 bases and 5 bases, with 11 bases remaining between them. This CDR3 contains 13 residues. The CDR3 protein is CASSYEEGHEQYF. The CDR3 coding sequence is TGTGCCAGCAGTTATGAGGAGGGGCACGAGCAGTACTTC.

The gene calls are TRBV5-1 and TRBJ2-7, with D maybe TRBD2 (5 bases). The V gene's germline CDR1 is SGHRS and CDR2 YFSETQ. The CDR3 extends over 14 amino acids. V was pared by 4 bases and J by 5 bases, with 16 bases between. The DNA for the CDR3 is TGCGCCAGCAGCCCCGGGGTGCAAATCGACGAGCAGTACTTC. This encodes CASSPGVQIDEQYF.

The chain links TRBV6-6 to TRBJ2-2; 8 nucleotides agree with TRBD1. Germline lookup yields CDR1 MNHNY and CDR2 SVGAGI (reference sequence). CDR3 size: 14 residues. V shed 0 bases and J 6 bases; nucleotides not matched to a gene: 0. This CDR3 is CASSYSTGAGELFF. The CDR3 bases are TGTGCCAGCAGTTACTCGACAGGGGCCGGGGAGCTGTTTTTT.

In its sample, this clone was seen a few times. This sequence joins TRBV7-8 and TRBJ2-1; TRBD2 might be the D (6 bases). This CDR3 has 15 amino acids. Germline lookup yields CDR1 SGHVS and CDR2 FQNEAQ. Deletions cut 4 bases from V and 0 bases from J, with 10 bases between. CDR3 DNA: TGTGCCAGCAGCTCATCGGGGGACTCCTACAATGAGCAGTTCTTC. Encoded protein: CASSSSGDSYNEQFF.

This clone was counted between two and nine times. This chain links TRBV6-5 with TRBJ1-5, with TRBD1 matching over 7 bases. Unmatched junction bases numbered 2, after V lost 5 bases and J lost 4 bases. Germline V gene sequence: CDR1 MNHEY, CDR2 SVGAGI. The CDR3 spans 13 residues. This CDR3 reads CASSGQANQPQHF. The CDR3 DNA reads TGTGCCAGCAGTGGACAGGCGAATCAGCCCCAGCATTTT.

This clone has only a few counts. In DNA, the CDR3 is TGTGCCACCAGCAGAGACCTCCGGGACAGGAATCAGCCCCAGCATTTT. Translation gives CATSRDLRDRNQPQHF. The rearrangement uses TRBV15 and TRBJ1-5; TRBD1 matches 8 bases. The CDR3 length is 16 residues. With 0 bases clipped from V and 4 bases from J, the junction kept 5 bases outside the gene matches. Germline CDR1 LNHNV, CDR2 YYDKDF (reference sequence).

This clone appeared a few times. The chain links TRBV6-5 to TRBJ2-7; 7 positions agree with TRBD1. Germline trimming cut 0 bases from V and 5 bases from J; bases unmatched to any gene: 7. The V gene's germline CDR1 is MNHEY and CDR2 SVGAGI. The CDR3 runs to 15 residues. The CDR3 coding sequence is TGTGCCAGCAGTTACTCAGGGCAGGGGGTCGACGAGCAGTACTTC. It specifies CASSYSGQGVDEQYF.